The 29 T cell receptor beta chains below were found in one sample sequenced in a study of monozygotic twins with cystic fibrosis. Only in-frame clones appear in the TCRdb table, and some are missing; sequencing was by immunoSEQ multiplex PCR. The sample holds tens of thousands of clones, 96% seen once. The sample was blood. The receptors originated from a girl aged 2 to 9 with cystic fibrosis.

V and J are TRBV29-1 and TRBJ2-1, with D tentatively TRBD2 (5 bases). In germline, CDR1 is SQVTM, CDR2 ANQGSEA. The CDR3 contains 13 residues. Trimming cost V 6 bases and J 6 bases, with 15 bases left between them. CDR3 in DNA: TGCAGCGTCCTAACACCTACTAGCAATGAGCAGTTCTTC. Translation gives CSVLTPTSNEQFF.

On this clone: The junction does not match germline at one end; this may be a read error. The V call is TRBV3-1 (or the pseudogene TRBV3-2), the J call TRBJ1-4, with D unresolved. Germline V gene data show CDR1 as LGHDT and CDR2 as YNNKEL (reference sequence). CDR3 size: 9 residues. DNA of the CDR3: TGTGCCAGCAGCCAGGGCCCCTCCTTT. Amino acid sequence: CASSQGPSF.

This chain joins TRBV18 and TRBJ2-6; tentatively, D is TRBD1 (5 bases). The V end was cut by 2 bases, the J end by 4 bases, with 6 bases between. The V gene's germline CDR1 is KGHSH and CDR2 LQKENI. The CDR3 contains 14 residues. CDR3 sequence reads: CASSPGAGANVLTF. The CDR3 DNA is TGTGCCAGCTCACCAGGGGCCGGGGCCAACGTCCTGACTTTC.

This chain connects TRBV19 to TRBJ2-7; TRBD2 matches at 8 bases. V shed 5 bases, J shed 3 bases, and the junction held 6 bases outside the gene matches. The CDR3 consists of 14 residues. Germline V gene sequence: CDR1 LNHDA, CDR2 SQIVND (reference sequence). The CDR3 sequence is CASSSTSVYYEQYF. DNA of the CDR3: TGTGCCAGTAGTTCGACTAGCGTTTACTACGAGCAGTACTTC.

This chain connects TRBV2 to TRBJ2-7; the match to TRBD2 covers 7 bases. In germline, CDR1 is SNHLY, CDR2 FYNNEI. The CDR3 consists of 14 residues. J was trimmed by 6 bases and V by 5 bases; bases with no gene match: 10. The CDR3: CASSSPTSPGEQYF. The DNA for the CDR3 is TGTGCCAGCAGTTCTCCGACTAGCCCTGGCGAGCAGTACTTC.

V usage is TRBV7-9 and J usage is TRBJ2-2; maybe TRBD2 (6 bases). Trimming stripped 3 bases from V and 2 bases from J, with 13 bases between. The CDR3 loop spans 16 amino acids. CDR1 and CDR2 from the germline V gene are SEHNR and FQNEAQ (reference sequence). CDR3 nucleotides: TGTGCCAGCAGCTTGGCTCCTAGCGTTAACACCGGGGAGCTGTTTTTT. It yields the protein CASSLAPSVNTGELFF.

This chain uses TRBV28 with TRBJ2-5, with 11 bases that match TRBD2. Germline lookup yields CDR1 MDHEN and CDR2 SYDVKM. The CDR3 length is 19 residues. V lost 10 bases and J lost 7; bases outside the gene matches: 26. The CDR3 region has the DNA TGTGCCACCGATCGATGGACTAGCGGGCACACCCCAAATCGAGTGACCCAGTACTTC. This codes for CATDRWTSGHTPNRVTQYF.

The genes are TRBV14 and TRBJ2-3; D unresolved. The germline V gene encodes CDR1 SGHDN and CDR2 FVKESK. The CDR3 covers 13 residues. V was clipped by 0 bases and J by 7 bases, with 8 bases between them. CDR3: CASSQDPPHTQYF. CDR3 nucleotide sequence: TGTGCCAGCAGCCAAGACCCCCCACATACGCAGTATTTT.

This clone was detected only once. The chain carries TRBV6-1 and TRBJ2-7; the D gene is possibly TRBD2 (6 bases). Germline values: CDR1 MNHNS, CDR2 SASEGT. V was clipped by 2 bases and J by 1 base, with 12 bases between them. The CDR3 has 15 amino acids. CDR3 residues: CASSELGSGSYEQYF. The CDR3 coding sequence is TGTGCCAGCAGTGAATTGGGTAGCGGATCCTACGAGCAGTACTTC.

V usage is TRBV19 and J usage is TRBJ2-7, with 10 bases identical to TRBD1. With V trimmed by 7 bases and J by 3 bases, 6 bases remained unmatched. The germline V gene has CDR1 LNHDA and CDR2 SQIVND (reference sequence). The CDR3 spans 14 residues. As DNA, the CDR3 is TGTGCCAGTACCAATGGACAGGGGGGCTACGAGCAGTACTTC. This gives the protein CASTNGQGGYEQYF.

V and J are TRBV28 and TRBJ2-3, with TRBD2 as a possible D gene (5 bases). Germline V gene data show CDR1 as MDHEN and CDR2 as SYDVKM. The CDR3 sequence is 14 residues long. CDR3 coding DNA: TGTGGGATACGAGGCGGACTTAGCACAGATACGCAGTATTTT. It yields the protein CGIRGGLSTDTQYF. The variable domain in full, completed from reference TRBV28 and TRBJ2-3, reads DVKVTQSSRYLVKRTGEKVFLECVQDMDHENMFWYRQDPGLGLRLIYFSYDVKMKEKGDIPEGYSVSREKKERFSLILESASTNQTSMYLCGIRGGLSTDTQYFGPGTRLTVL.

This chain connects TRBV19 to TRBJ2-1; 9 bases match TRBD2. CDR3 length equals 14 residues. V lost 1 base, J lost 9 bases, and 4 bases stayed unmatched. CDR1 and CDR2 from the germline V gene are LNHDA and SQIVND (reference sequence). CDR3 DNA: TGTGCCAGTAGTATAGGGGCGGGAGGGGGTGAGCAGTTCTTC. Translation gives CASSIGAGGGEQFF.

The chain carries TRBV5-1 and TRBJ2-5, with D possibly being TRBD1 or TRBD2 (6 bases each). V was pared by 3 bases and J by 1 base, with 13 bases between. This CDR3 is built from 15 residues. Germline V gene lookup returns CDR1 SGHRS and CDR2 YFSETQ. CDR3 loop: CASSSLGGGQETQYF. In DNA, the CDR3 is TGCGCCAGCAGCTCCCTCGGGGGCGGCCAAGAGACCCAGTACTTC.

The CDR3 loop reads CSEGLGLLSTDTQYF. The CDR3 DNA is TGCAGCGAGGGACTGGGACTACTGAGCACAGATACGCAGTATTTT. The chain combines TRBV29-1 with TRBJ2-3; 7 bases agree with TRBD2. CDR3 length: 15 residues. Germline V lookup: CDR1 SQVTM, CDR2 ANQGSEA. V lost 7 bases and J lost 0; bases outside the gene matches: 10.

J is TRBJ2-2 and V is TRBV19; D uncertain. V was cut by 3 bases and J by 5 bases, with 10 bases left in between. The CDR3 runs 14 residues. The germline V gene encodes CDR1 LNHDA and CDR2 SQIVND (reference sequence). This chain's CDR3 is CASSMMLGTGELFF. Here the CDR3 DNA reads TGTGCCAGTAGTATGATGCTGGGAACCGGGGAGCTGTTTTTT.

This clone came up once. This chain joins TRBV6-5 and TRBJ1-2, with D perhaps TRBD1 (5 bases). V gave up 2 bases and J gave up 4 bases, with 17 bases separating them. Germline V gene lookup returns CDR1 MNHEY and CDR2 SVGAGI. There are 16 residues in the CDR3. The CDR3 bases are TGTGCCAGCAGTTACACGGCAAGTGGGACGCTCTATGGCTACACCTTC. Translating gives CASSYTASGTLYGYTF.

J is TRBJ1-5 and V is TRBV2, with D unresolved. V shed 5 bases and J shed 7 bases, with 15 bases lying between them. The CDR3 contains 14 residues. Looked up from germline, CDR1 is SNHLY and CDR2 is FYNNEI. The CDR3 is CASSYDGLGQPQHF. DNA of the CDR3: TGTGCCAGCAGTTACGACGGTCTCGGGCAGCCCCAGCATTTT.

V usage is TRBV5-6 and J usage is TRBJ2-3; 9 bases are a match to TRBD1. Germline lookup yields CDR1 SGHDT and CDR2 YYEEEE. The CDR3 sequence is 13 residues long. V lost 2 bases, J lost 9 bases, and 4 bases stayed unmatched. CDR3 bases: TGTGCCAGCAGCTTAAGGACAGGGGAGACGCAGTATTTT. Its protein product is CASSLRTGETQYF. Full variable domain (remainder filled in from reference TRBV5-6 and TRBJ2-3): DAGVTQSPTHLIKTRGQQVTLRCSPKSGHDTVSWYQQALGQGPQFIFQYYEEEERQRGNFPDRFSGHQFPNYSSELNVNALLLGDSALYLCASSLRTGETQYFGPGTRLTVL.

V and J are TRBV4-2 and TRBJ1-1, with D possibly TRBD1 on 5 matching bases. This CDR3 is 13 amino acids long. Looked up from germline, CDR1 is LGHNA and CDR2 is YNFKEQ. V was cut by 2 bases and J by 6 bases, with 10 bases left in between. In nucleotides, the CDR3 is TGTGCCAGCAGCCAACCAGGGCTAGCTGAAGCTTTCTTT. This encodes CASSQPGLAEAFF.

The rearrangement uses TRBV6-6 and TRBJ1-5; weak D call: TRBD1 (5 bases). This CDR3 has 13 amino acids. CDR1 is MNHNY, CDR2 SVGAGI, per germline (reference sequence). The ends were cut back, 11 bases at V and 3 bases at J, with 14 bases in the middle. The CDR3: CASNGGFNQPQHF. CDR3 in DNA: TGTGCCTCAAACGGGGGTTTCAATCAGCCCCAGCATTTT.

The chain couples TRBV10-3 to TRBJ1-5; tentative D call: TRBD1 (6 bases). CDR1 and CDR2 from the germline V gene are ENHRY and SYGVKD. Trimming removed 6 bases from V and 2 bases from J, with 20 bases in between. This CDR3 is 17 amino acids long. The CDR3 protein is CAISPTPTGMGNQPQHF. The CDR3 DNA reads as TGTGCCATCAGCCCAACTCCCACAGGGATGGGCAATCAGCCCCAGCATTTT.

V is TRBV6-5 and J is TRBJ1-3; tentatively, D is TRBD1 (5 bases). This CDR3 region has 14 residues. Trimming stripped 2 bases from V and 0 bases from J, with 5 bases between. Looked up from germline, CDR1 is MNHEY and CDR2 is SVGAGI. The CDR3 DNA is TGTGCCAGCAGTTACACAGGCTCTGGAAACACCATATATTTT. It encodes CASSYTGSGNTIYF.

This clone appeared a few times. The V call is TRBV10-2, the J call TRBJ2-7; TRBD2 might be the D (7 bases). Germline CDR1 WSHSY, CDR2 SAAADI. V lost 0 bases and J 5 bases, leaving 11 bases between the germline ends. There are 14 residues in the CDR3. The CDR3 spells CASSESGGLNEQYF. As DNA, the CDR3 is TGCGCCAGCAGTGAGTCCGGGGGGCTCAACGAGCAGTACTTC.

The chain links TRBV7-2 to TRBJ2-3, with D perhaps matching TRBD2 (6 bases). The germline V and J ends were trimmed by 2 bases and 0 bases, with 9 bases remaining between them. Germline assignment: CDR1 SGHTA and CDR2 FQGNSA. CDR3 length equals 15 residues. Here the CDR3 reads CASSLQSGSTDTQYF. CDR3 DNA: TGTGCCAGCAGCTTACAGAGCGGGAGCACAGATACGCAGTATTTT.

This chain uses TRBV11-2 with TRBJ2-2; D gene unclear. CDR1 and CDR2 from the germline V gene are SGHAT and FQNNGV. The CDR3 sequence is 14 residues long. Trimming pared 5 bases from V and 4 bases from J, leaving 11 bases between. The CDR3 sequence is CASSRKTSTGELFF. The CDR3 nucleotides read TGTGCCAGCAGCCGCAAAACATCCACCGGGGAGCTGTTTTTT.

The chain employs TRBV2 and TRBJ1-2, with 10 bases aligning to TRBD1. Trimming took 6 bases from V and 3 from J; bases not matched to a gene: 1. The CDR3 loop spans 13 amino acids. CDR1 SNHLY and CDR2 FYNNEI come from the germline V gene. CDR3 region: CASRGQGDYGYTF. CDR3 nucleotide sequence: TGTGCCAGCAGAGGACAGGGGGACTATGGCTACACCTTC.

The V gene is TRBV11-2, the J gene TRBJ1-1; D gene ambiguous. The length of the CDR3 is 13 residues. Deletions cut 6 bases from V and 6 bases from J, with 14 bases between. Germline V CDR1 and CDR2: SGHAT, FQNNGV. The CDR3, as DNA: TGTGCCAGCAGTCAAATCAAGAGGGCTGAAGCTTTCTTT. This encodes CASSQIKRAEAFF. The complete variable domain, with remaining parts taken from reference TRBV11-2 and TRBJ1-1, reads EAGVAQSPRYKIIEKRQSVAFWCNPISGHATLYWYQQILGQGPKLLIQFQNNGVVDDSQLPKDRFSAERLKGVDSTLKIQPAKLEDSAVYLCASSQIKRAEAFFGQGTRLTVV.

J is TRBJ2-2 and V is TRBV29-1, with no clear D. This CDR3 has 13 amino acids. Trimming shortened V by 1 base and J by 0 bases, and 3 bases separated the two germline ends. Germline values: CDR1 SQVTM, CDR2 ANQGSEA. The CDR3 bases are TGCAGCGTTGAAGCTCCGAACACCGGGGAGCTGTTTTTT. Its protein is CSVEAPNTGELFF.

The chain has TRBV19 and TRBJ2-5, with D possibly TRBD1 on 6 matching bases. Deletions cut 3 bases from V and 6 bases from J, with 14 bases between. The CDR3 is 14 residues long. Per the germline V gene, CDR1 is LNHDA and CDR2 is SQIVND (reference sequence). CDR3 DNA: TGTGCCAGTAGTATCCAGGGGATCACGAAGACCCAGTACTTC. Its translation is CASSIQGITKTQYF.